This T cell receptor beta chain was retrieved from a study of cytomegalovirus exposure and HLA in healthy donors. As for the study in general: Researchers previously reported finding more than 100 million unique TCR beta sequences from around 200 million T cells. Study results and limitations: Researchers reported from a later analysis that most CMV-associated TCR beta chains appeared HLA-restricted. According to a later analysis, donors in an Asian-associated ancestry cluster reportedly had fewer N-insertions than the roughly 720-donor mean. Through in vitro validation, three CMV-associated chains were shown to be specific for CMV antigens.

This CDR3 is built from 16 residues. Germline V gives CDR1 MDHEN, CDR2 SYDVKM. The V segment lost 2 bases and the J segment 10 bases; nucleotides outside the gene matches: 14. On this clone: What it binds is not known.

With 60 Vbeta and 13 Jbeta primers, the PCR was carried out. Libraries were prepared by immunoSEQ multiplex PCR; TCRdb keeps only in-frame clonotypes and omits some of them. The sample includes about 140,000 clones, around 75% of them seen just once. The clonotype originates from a woman aged 25 to 39 in good health and CMV-seronegative. The material sequenced was PBMCs. V gene TRBV28 combines with J gene TRBJ1-5, with 7 nucleotides matching TRBD1. The CDR3 DNA reads TGTGCCAGCAGTTTAGGCCTGGGGACAGAGGGAAGTCCCCAGCATTTT. Translated: CASSLGLGTEGSPQHF.